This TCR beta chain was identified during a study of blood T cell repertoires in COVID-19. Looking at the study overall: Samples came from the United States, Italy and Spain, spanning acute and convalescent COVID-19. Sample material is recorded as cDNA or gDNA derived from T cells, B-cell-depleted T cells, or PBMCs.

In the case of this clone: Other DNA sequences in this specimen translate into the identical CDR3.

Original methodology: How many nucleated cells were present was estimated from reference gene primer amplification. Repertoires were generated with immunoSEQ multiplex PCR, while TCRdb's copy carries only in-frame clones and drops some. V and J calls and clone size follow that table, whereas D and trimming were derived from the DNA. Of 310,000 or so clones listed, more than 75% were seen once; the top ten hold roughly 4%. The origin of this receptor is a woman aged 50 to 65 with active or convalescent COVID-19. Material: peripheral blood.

The CDR3 loop reads CASSPGQGAYEQYF. CDR3 sequence (DNA): TGTGCCAGCAGCCCGGGACAGGGGGCCTACGAGCAGTACTTC. The chain is built from TRBV14 and TRBJ2-7, with 11 bases matching TRBD1. V lost 4 bases, J lost 2 bases, and 1 base stayed unmatched. The CDR3 is made up of 14 amino acids. Germline loops: CDR1 SGHDN, CDR2 FVKESK. Full variable domain (outside the CDR3, taken from reference TRBV14 and TRBJ2-7): EAGVTQFPSHSVIEKGQTVTLRCDPISGHDNLYWYRRVMGKEIKFLLHFVKESKQDESGMPNNRFLAERTGGTYSTLKVQPAELEDSGVYFCASSPGQGAYEQYFGPGTRLTVT.